One sample yielded the 3 T cell receptor beta chains listed below, sequenced in a study of tumor-infiltrating lymphocytes in primary liver carcinoma. The template, roughly 0.45 ug total RNA, yielded TCR beta cDNA made with a constant-region primer. Libraries for TCR beta were built through three nested multiplex PCR rounds, which together made up a slightly modified ARM-PCR procedure. The opening two PCR rounds, around 11 cycles each, paired TRBV1-TRBV30 forward primers with a C-beta reverse primer. TCRdb reprocessed the multiplex PCR reads via MiXCR and lists one record per CDR3 protein. The table includes tens of thousands of distinct CDR3 sequences, around 70% detected once. The tissue used was unsorted bulk material of about 19-31 mg. RNA and DNA were co-extracted from it with the AllPrep DNA/RNA mini kit. Sequencing input: liver tumor tissue from sampling region 1. Subset described: tumor region T1, superior pole. The receptors stem from a middle-aged man with primary liver carcinoma and hepatitis B virus infection.

Notes on this clonotype: One end of the junction varies from germline; a read error may be responsible. The V gene is TRBV6-5, the J gene TRBJ2-7; no definite D call. The CDR3 is made up of 15 amino acids. Germline V gives CDR1 MNHEY, CDR2 SVGAGI. In nucleotides, the CDR3 is TGTGCCATCAGTAGGGAAGTTCGAAGCTCCTACGAGCAGTACTTC. Translation: CAISREVRSSYEQYF.

This clonotype was recorded once. Its ends do not fully match the called genes, so a read error is possible. The chain links TRBV28 to TRBJ2-7; the match to TRBD2 covers 7 bases. Germline CDR1 reads MDHEN; CDR2 reads SYDVKM. The CDR3 totals 16 residues. The CDR3 sequence: CVSRLADPISLNEQYF. CDR3 sequence (DNA): TGTGTCAGCAGACTAGCCGACCCGATTTCTCTGAACGAGCAGTACTTC.

To note about this clonotype: Mismatch with germline at one junction end may stem from a read error. The chain is built from TRBV4-1 and TRBJ2-1; D uncertain. The germline V gene has CDR1 MGHRA and CDR2 YSYEKL. The CDR3 loop spans 14 amino acids. This CDR3 is CTSSPPGPYNEQFF. CDR3 DNA sequence: TGCACCAGCAGCCCGCCCGGGCCCTACAATGAGCAGTTCTTC.